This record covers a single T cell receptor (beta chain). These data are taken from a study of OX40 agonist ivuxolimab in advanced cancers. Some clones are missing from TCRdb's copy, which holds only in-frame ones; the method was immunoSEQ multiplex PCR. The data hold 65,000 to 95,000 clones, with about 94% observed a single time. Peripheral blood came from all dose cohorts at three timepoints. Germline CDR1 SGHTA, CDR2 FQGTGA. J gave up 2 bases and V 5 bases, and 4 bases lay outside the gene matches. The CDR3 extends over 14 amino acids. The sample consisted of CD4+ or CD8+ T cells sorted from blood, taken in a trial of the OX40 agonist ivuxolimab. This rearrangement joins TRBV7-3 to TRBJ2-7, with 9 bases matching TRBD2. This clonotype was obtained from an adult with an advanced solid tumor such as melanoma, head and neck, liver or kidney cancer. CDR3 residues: CASSPSGEAYEQYF. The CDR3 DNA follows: TGTGCCAGCAGCCCTAGCGGGGAGGCCTACGAGCAGTACTTC.